These 25 T cell receptor beta chains share one sample of origin, sequenced in a study of blood T cell repertoires in COVID-19. Sequencing was performed with immunoSEQ multiplex PCR; in TCRdb, only in-frame clones are kept and a portion is missing. The sample lists approximately 44,000 clones; 88% were seen once. Sequenced input: peripheral blood. These receptor sequences come from a woman between 40 and 50 years old with acute or convalescent COVID-19.

This clone was seen a handful of times. As DNA, the CDR3 is TGTGCCAGCAGCTTAGGGGGGCTCGGCTCCTACGAGCAGTACTTC. Translated, it gives CASSLGGLGSYEQYF. The chain recombines TRBV7-2 with TRBJ2-7; TRBD1 is a possible D gene (6 bases). Germline V CDR1 and CDR2: SGHTA, FQGNSA. CDR3 length equals 15 residues. The V end was cut by 1 base, the J end by 0 bases, with 10 bases between.

This clone was seen a single time. The chain links TRBV5-1 to TRBJ2-1, with 7 nucleotides matching TRBD1. CDR3 length: 14 amino acids. Trimming removed 4 bases from V and 5 bases from J; junction bases left unmatched: 6. Per germline, CDR1 SGHRS and CDR2 YFSETQ. The CDR3 loop is CASSHSGQNNEQFF. The CDR3 DNA is TGCGCCAGCAGCCATTCGGGACAGAACAATGAGCAGTTCTTC. The full variable domain, with the rest looked up from reference TRBV5-1 and TRBJ2-1, is KAGVTQTPRYLIKTRGQQVTLSCSPISGHRSVSWYQQTPGQGLQFLFEYFSETQRNKGNFPGRFSGRQFSNSRSEMNVSTLELGDSALYLCASSHSGQNNEQFFGPGTRLTVL.

The chain joins TRBV19 to TRBJ1-4; D unresolved. Germline CDR1 reads LNHDA; CDR2 reads SQIVND (reference sequence). This CDR3 is built from 14 residues. Trimming pared 7 bases from V and 0 bases from J, leaving 9 bases between. The CDR3 DNA is TGTGCCAGTACCCCTACCGCAACTAATGAAAAACTGTTTTTT. Translated: CASTPTATNEKLFF.

The V gene is TRBV12-3 or TRBV12-4, the J gene TRBJ1-2, with a tentative D call TRBD1 (6 bases). Deletions cut 0 bases from V and 6 bases from J, with 8 bases between. The CDR3 contains 13 residues. Here the CDR3 DNA reads TGTGCCAGCAGTTTAGCCACAGGGAATGGCTACACCTTC. Protein: CASSLATGNGYTF.

This sequence joins TRBV28 and TRBJ1-2; D gene unclear. CDR1 is MDHEN, CDR2 SYDVKM, per germline. This CDR3 contains 13 residues. Trimming took 3 bases from V and 6 from J, leaving 11 bases between them. CDR3 coding DNA: TGTGCCAGCAGTTTGACTAGTCGGGATGGCTACACCTTC. It yields the protein CASSLTSRDGYTF.

The chain carries TRBV5-8 and TRBJ1-1, with D uncertain. The CDR3 runs 15 residues. Looked up from germline, CDR1 is SGHTS and CDR2 is YDEGEE. Trimming shortened V by 0 bases and J by 1 base, and 10 bases separated the two germline ends. The CDR3 region is CASSLVFYGNTEAFF. CDR3 coding DNA: TGTGCCAGCAGCTTGGTTTTTTACGGGAACACTGAAGCTTTCTTT.

The chain has TRBV7-2 and TRBJ2-3; 16 bases are shared with TRBD2. The CDR3 totals 16 residues. The germline CDR1 and CDR2 sequences are SGHTA and FQGNSA. With V trimmed by 5 bases and J by 5 bases, 4 bases remained unmatched. CDR3: CASSPGLAGGQDTQYF. CDR3 nucleotides: TGTGCCAGCAGCCCGGGACTAGCGGGGGGGCAAGATACGCAGTATTTT.

V usage is TRBV7-2 and J usage is TRBJ2-5; D is uncertain. Trimming shortened V by 4 bases and J by 2 bases, and 8 bases separated the two germline ends. CDR1 SGHTA and CDR2 FQGNSA come from the germline V gene. This CDR3 has 13 residues. DNA for the CDR3: TGTGCCAGCAGCTCTCTATCACAAGAGACCCAGTACTTC. Translating it yields CASSSLSQETQYF.

The chain joins TRBV28 to TRBJ2-5, with D maybe TRBD2 (6 bases). Trimming pared 6 bases from V and 4 bases from J, leaving 18 bases between. The CDR3 runs to 15 residues. Per germline, CDR1 MDHEN and CDR2 SYDVKM. The CDR3: CASSLGGVWGETQYF. Here the CDR3 DNA reads TGTGCCAGCAGCCTTGGCGGGGTTTGGGGAGAGACCCAGTACTTC.

CDR3 residues: CASSATRNIQYF. The CDR3 DNA sequence: TGTGCCAGCAGCGCGACACGAAACATTCAGTACTTC. The gene calls are TRBV5-4 and TRBJ2-4; no clear D gene. Trimming took off 4 bases at V and 6 bases at J, with 8 bases between the two ends. CDR1 is SGHNT and CDR2 is YYREEE in the germline V gene (reference sequence). The CDR3 totals 12 residues.

This rearrangement joins TRBV6-1 to TRBJ2-7, with 7 bases matching TRBD2. CDR3 length: 13 amino acids. J was trimmed by 4 bases and V by 3 bases; bases with no gene match: 3. From germline, CDR1 is MNHNS and CDR2 SASEGT. In DNA, the CDR3 is TGTGCCAGCAGTGATGCACTAGCGTACGAGCAGTACTTC. Its translation: CASSDALAYEQYF.

The sample holds one count of this clone. This rearrangement joins TRBV27 to TRBJ2-2; 8 bases line up with TRBD2. From germline, CDR1 is MNHEY and CDR2 SMNVEV (reference sequence). With V trimmed by 3 bases and J by 7 bases, 7 bases remained unmatched. The CDR3 sequence is 15 residues long. The CDR3 sequence is CASSFPGRAFGELFF. The CDR3 DNA is TGTGCCAGCAGTTTTCCCGGGAGGGCCTTCGGGGAGCTGTTTTTT.

This clone was detected once. This chain joins TRBV11-2 and TRBJ1-1; D might be TRBD1 (5 bases). Germline loops: CDR1 SGHAT, CDR2 FQNNGV. V gave up 3 bases and J gave up 7 bases, with 18 bases separating them. The length of the CDR3 is 15 residues. CDR3 nucleotide sequence: TGTGCCAGCAGCTTCGGGGGAGGTTGGGGTAGTGAAGCTTTCTTT. Its translation is CASSFGGGWGSEAFF.

V usage is TRBV6-5 and J usage is TRBJ2-2; D remains unclear. Looked up from germline, CDR1 is MNHEY and CDR2 is SVGAGI. V dropped 6 bases and J dropped 5 bases, with 13 bases sitting between them. CDR3 size: 14 residues. The CDR3 sequence: CASSSPPETGELFF. The CDR3 DNA sequence: TGTGCCAGCAGCTCCCCTCCAGAAACCGGGGAGCTGTTTTTT.

In DNA, the CDR3 is TGTGCCATCAGTGACTCGACAGGGTTGAGCACTGAAGCTTTCTTT. This encodes CAISDSTGLSTEAFF. V gene TRBV10-3 combines with J gene TRBJ1-1; 7 nucleotides align to TRBD1. Germline V CDR1 and CDR2: ENHRY, SYGVKD. With V trimmed by 3 bases and J by 4 bases, 8 bases remained unmatched. The CDR3 has 15 amino acids.

The chain couples TRBV18 to TRBJ1-1; D is possibly TRBD1 (6 bases). Germline CDR1 is KGHSH and CDR2 is LQKENI. This CDR3 is 15 amino acids long. The V and J ends lost 3 bases and 1 base respectively, with 12 bases between them. CDR3 sequence reads: CASSPRTVQNTEAFF. The CDR3 DNA follows: TGTGCCAGCTCACCCCGGACAGTCCAGAACACTGAAGCTTTCTTT.

The genes are TRBV7-9 and TRBJ1-2, with 7 positions matching TRBD1. Germline CDR1 and CDR2: SEHNR and FQNEAQ (reference sequence). The CDR3 is 18 amino acids. V trimming: 4 bases; J trimming: 1 base; junction bases outside the gene matches: 15. The CDR3 is CASSSSLWGDSDNYGYTF. For the CDR3, the DNA is TGTGCCAGCAGCTCCTCCTTATGGGGGGACAGCGATAACTATGGCTACACCTTC.

The chain has TRBV6-4 and TRBJ1-1; D might be TRBD1 (5 bases). Germline CDR1 and CDR2: MRHNA and SNTAGT. The CDR3 contains 15 residues. Trimming shortened V by 0 bases and J by 5 bases, and 13 bases separated the two germline ends. The CDR3 nucleotides are TGTGCCAGCAGTGACTCGAGGGGAGGAAGAACTGAAGCTTTCTTT. This gives the protein CASSDSRGGRTEAFF.

V is TRBV7-2 and J is TRBJ2-3; 12 bases align to TRBD2. The germline V gene encodes CDR1 SGHTA and CDR2 FQGNSA. V lost 5 bases and J lost 4; bases outside the gene matches: 13. The CDR3 contains 18 residues. CDR3 in DNA: TGTGCCAGCAGCCGCTCGAGATCTAGCGGGGGGGCTCCAGATACGCAGTATTTT. Amino acids: CASSRSRSSGGAPDTQYF. Full variable domain (missing parts from reference TRBV7-2 and TRBJ2-3): GAGVSQSPSNKVTEKGKDVELRCDPISGHTALYWYRQSLGQGLEFLIYFQGNSAPDKSGLPSDRFSAERTGGSVSTLTIQRTQQEDSAVYLCASSRSRSSGGAPDTQYFGPGTRLTVL.

The rearrangement joins TRBV5-1 to TRBJ2-2, with a possible D match to TRBD1 (6 bases). Germline lookup yields CDR1 SGHRS and CDR2 YFSETQ. V was cut by 3 bases and J by 3 bases, with 12 bases left in between. CDR3 length: 15 amino acids. CDR3 sequence (DNA): TGCGCCAGCAGCTACGGGACACTGGACACCGGGGAGCTGTTTTTT. Encoded protein: CASSYGTLDTGELFF.

The chain combines TRBV29-1 with TRBJ1-3, with 7 nucleotides matching TRBD1. This CDR3 spans 13 amino acids. CDR1 is SQVTM and CDR2 is ANQGSEA in the germline V gene. The V gene end was trimmed by 4 bases and the J gene end by 4 bases; junction bases not matched to a gene: 4. CDR3: CSVGGTVGNTIYF. In DNA form, the CDR3 reads TGCAGCGTTGGAGGGACAGTCGGAAACACCATATATTTT.

This chain links TRBV11-3 with TRBJ2-3, with a possible D match to TRBD1 (5 bases). The CDR3 covers 14 residues. Germline CDR1 is SGHNT and CDR2 is YENEEA. The V gene lost 0 bases and the J gene lost 9 bases, with 13 bases spanning the gap. The CDR3 nucleotides are TGTGCCAGCAGCTTAGACAGGGATGGCGACACGCAGTATTTT. Protein: CASSLDRDGDTQYF.

The rearrangement uses TRBV10-1 and TRBJ2-1; TRBD1 agrees at 7 bases. Losses at the gene ends were 1 base for V and 6 bases for J; bases not matched to a gene: 6. Germline V gives CDR1 WNHNN, CDR2 SYGVQD (reference sequence). CDR3 length equals 15 residues. The CDR3 region is CASSEWQGVSNEQFF. The CDR3, as DNA: TGCGCCAGCAGTGAGTGGCAGGGGGTGTCCAATGAGCAGTTCTTC.

This clone was counted between two and nine times. This chain uses TRBV6-5 with TRBJ1-5; TRBD1 matches at 7 bases. The ends lost 6 bases at V and 2 bases at J; junction bases unmatched: 4. The CDR3 is 14 amino acids. CDR1 is MNHEY and CDR2 is SVGAGI in the germline V gene. CDR3 residues: CASSGTGGNQPQHF. CDR3 nucleotides: TGTGCCAGCAGCGGTACAGGGGGCAATCAGCCCCAGCATTTT.

The chain uses TRBV18 and TRBJ2-1, with 8 bases identical to TRBD1. Per the germline V gene, CDR1 is KGHSH and CDR2 is LQKENI. V lost 3 bases to trimming and J lost 1 base; unmatched junction nucleotides: 2. CDR3 length: 15 residues. CDR3 amino acids: CASSPRTGSYNEQFF. The CDR3 DNA follows: TGTGCCAGCTCACCTCGGACAGGGTCCTACAATGAGCAGTTCTTC.